This TCR beta chain was obtained from a study of CD8 T cells in Susac syndrome. CDR3 length equals 14 residues. Germline assignment: CDR1 LGHDT and CDR2 YNNKEL (reference sequence). Trimming shortened V by 2 bases and J by 6 bases, and 11 bases separated the two germline ends. Random hexamers primed reverse transcription of about 0.45 to 1 ug RNA. The authors amplified TCR beta CDR3 across 54 Vbeta and 13 Jbeta using immunoSEQ multiplex PCR. TCRdb re-called the immunoSEQ multiplex PCR reads through MiXCR, storing one row per CDR3 protein. The profile shows 200,000 to 250,000 distinct CDR3 sequences, 95% of them singletons. Relapsing-remitting disease, either stable or active, was present in the multiple sclerosis controls, who were treatment-naive patients. TEMRA cells were FACS-enriched, and CD8+ and CD4+ T cells were isolated negatively.

The J gene is TRBJ2-1, the V gene TRBV3-1; no reliable D call. The sequence was obtained from a human donor with multiple sclerosis. Source material: CD4+ T cells from PBMCs. The CDR3 DNA follows: TGTGCCAGCAGCCAACGAGGATCACGCAATGAGCAGTTCTTC. Translated: CASSQRGSRNEQFF.